This T cell receptor (beta chain) was identified in a study of prognosis after radiotherapy for stage I lung cancer. For the study at large: Median age was about 74 years (about 53 to 84) among 10 to 15 men and roughly 6 women.

Looked up from germline, CDR1 is KGHSH and CDR2 is LQKENI. Trimming stripped 1 base from V and 8 bases from J, with 6 bases between. The CDR3 extends over 12 amino acids. This clonotype was observed many times. The antigen is not known. Study observations and caveats: Patients with distant metastases had lower Shannon entropy after stereotactic body radiation therapy. Following stereotactic body radiation therapy, unique TCR clone counts fell, with a median of around 10,000 versus 6,900.

Two rounds of multiplex PCR amplified TCR beta CDR3 from genomic DNA. Used in first-round PCR were primers specific to each TRBV and TRBJ gene. TCRdb redid the calling of the multiplex PCR reads with MiXCR, one entry per CDR3 protein. In the table there are 17,000 or so distinct CDR3 sequences, around 42% of which are singletons. This material consisted of PBMCs, taken before or after stereotactic body radiation therapy (not recorded which). The chain links TRBV18 to TRBJ2-1, with D perhaps TRBD2 (6 bases). The clonotype was recovered from a donor aged 50 or older with non-small cell lung cancer. The CDR3 is CASSPREDEQFF. DNA of the CDR3: TGTGCCAGCTCACCACGGGAGGATGAGCAGTTCTTC.